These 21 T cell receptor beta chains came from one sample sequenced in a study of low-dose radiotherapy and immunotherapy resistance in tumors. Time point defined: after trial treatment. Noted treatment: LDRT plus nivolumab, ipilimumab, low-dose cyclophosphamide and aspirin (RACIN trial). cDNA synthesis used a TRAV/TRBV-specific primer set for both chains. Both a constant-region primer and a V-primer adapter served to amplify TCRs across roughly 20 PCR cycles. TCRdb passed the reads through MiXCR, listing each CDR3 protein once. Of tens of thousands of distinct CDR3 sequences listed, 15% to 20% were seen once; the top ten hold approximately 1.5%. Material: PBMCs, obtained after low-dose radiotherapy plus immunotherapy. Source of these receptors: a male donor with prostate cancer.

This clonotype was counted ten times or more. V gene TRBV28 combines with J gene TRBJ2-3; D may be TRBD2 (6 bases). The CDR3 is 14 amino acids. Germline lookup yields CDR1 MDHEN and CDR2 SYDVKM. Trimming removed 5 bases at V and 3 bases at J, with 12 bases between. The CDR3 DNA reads TGTGCCAGCAGTATGGCAGGGAGGACAGATACGCAGTATTTT. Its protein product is CASSMAGRTDTQYF.

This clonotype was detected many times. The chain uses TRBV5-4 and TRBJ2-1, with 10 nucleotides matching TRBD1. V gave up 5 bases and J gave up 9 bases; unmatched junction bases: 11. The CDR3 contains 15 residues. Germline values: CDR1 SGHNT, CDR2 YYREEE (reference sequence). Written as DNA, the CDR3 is TGTGCCAGCAGATCCGGGACAGGGGTTTATGGTGAGCAGTTCTTC. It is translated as CASRSGTGVYGEQFF. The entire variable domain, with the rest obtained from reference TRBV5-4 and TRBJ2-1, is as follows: ETGVTQSPTHLIKTRGQQVTLRCSSQSGHNTVSWYQQALGQGPQFIFQYYREEENGRGNFPPRFSGLQFPNYSSELNVNALELDDSALYLCASRSGTGVYGEQFFGPGTRLTVL.

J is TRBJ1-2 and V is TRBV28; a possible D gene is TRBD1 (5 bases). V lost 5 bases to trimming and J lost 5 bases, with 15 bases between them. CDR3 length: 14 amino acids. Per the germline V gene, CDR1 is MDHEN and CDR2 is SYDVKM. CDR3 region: CASSPAMTEYGYTF. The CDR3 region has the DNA TGTGCCAGCAGTCCCGCTATGACAGAGTATGGCTACACCTTC.

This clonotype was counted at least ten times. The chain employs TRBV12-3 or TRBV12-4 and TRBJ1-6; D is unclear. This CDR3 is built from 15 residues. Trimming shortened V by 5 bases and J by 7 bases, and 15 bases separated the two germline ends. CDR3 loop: CASSPRENKNSPLHF. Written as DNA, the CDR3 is TGTGCCAGCAGTCCCCGGGAGAACAAAAATTCACCCCTCCACTTT.

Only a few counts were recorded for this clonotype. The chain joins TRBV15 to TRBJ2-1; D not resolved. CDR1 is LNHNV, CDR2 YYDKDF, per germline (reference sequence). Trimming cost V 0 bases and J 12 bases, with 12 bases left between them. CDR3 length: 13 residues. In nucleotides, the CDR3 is TGTGCCACCAGCAGAGACAGACCCCTAGGGCAGTTCTTC. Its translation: CATSRDRPLGQFF. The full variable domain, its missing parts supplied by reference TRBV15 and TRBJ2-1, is DAMVIQNPRYQVTQFGKPVTLSCSQTLNHNVMYWYQQKSSQAPKLLFHYYDKDFNNEADTPDNFQSRRPNTSFCFLDIRSPGLGDTAMYLCATSRDRPLGQFFGPGTRLTVL.

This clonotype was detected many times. CDR3 sequence (DNA): TGCAGTGCTAGAGGGCCCCCCTTAAGAGACGAGCAGTACTTC. Encoded protein: CSARGPPLRDEQYF. This rearrangement joins TRBV20-1 to TRBJ2-7; no firm D call. The CDR3 loop spans 14 amino acids. The V gene lost 1 base and the J gene lost 5 bases, with 15 bases spanning the gap. Per the germline V gene, CDR1 is DFQATT and CDR2 is SNEGSKA (reference sequence).

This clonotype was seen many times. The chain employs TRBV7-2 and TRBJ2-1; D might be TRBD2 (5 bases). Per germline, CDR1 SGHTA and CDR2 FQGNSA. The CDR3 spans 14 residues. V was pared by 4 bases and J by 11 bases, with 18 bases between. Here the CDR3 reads CASSSLSGFSKQFF. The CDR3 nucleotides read TGTGCCAGCAGCTCCCTATCGGGGTTCTCTAAGCAGTTCTTC.

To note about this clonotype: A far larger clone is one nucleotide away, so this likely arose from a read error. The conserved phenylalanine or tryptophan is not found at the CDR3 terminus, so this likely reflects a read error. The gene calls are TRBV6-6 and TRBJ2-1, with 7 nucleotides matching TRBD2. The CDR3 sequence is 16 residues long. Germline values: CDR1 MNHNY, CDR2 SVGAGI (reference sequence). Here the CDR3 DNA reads TGTGCCAGCAGTTACTCGATACTAGCGTCCTTCAATGAGCAGTTCTGC. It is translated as CASSYSILASFNEQFC.

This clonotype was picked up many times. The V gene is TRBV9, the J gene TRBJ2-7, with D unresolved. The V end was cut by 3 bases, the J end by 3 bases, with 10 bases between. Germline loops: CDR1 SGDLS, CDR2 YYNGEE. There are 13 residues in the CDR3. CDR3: CASSAAGDYEQYF. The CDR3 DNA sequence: TGTGCCAGCAGCGCCGCAGGCGACTACGAGCAGTACTTC.

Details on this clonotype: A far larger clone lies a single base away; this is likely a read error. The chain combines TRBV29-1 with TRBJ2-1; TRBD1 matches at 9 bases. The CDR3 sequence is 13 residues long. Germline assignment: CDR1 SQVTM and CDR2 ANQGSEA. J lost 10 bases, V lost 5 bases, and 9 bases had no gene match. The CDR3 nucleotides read TGCAGCGTTTGGGGACAGGGTACTACCGAGCAGTTCTTC. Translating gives CSVWGQGTTEQFF.

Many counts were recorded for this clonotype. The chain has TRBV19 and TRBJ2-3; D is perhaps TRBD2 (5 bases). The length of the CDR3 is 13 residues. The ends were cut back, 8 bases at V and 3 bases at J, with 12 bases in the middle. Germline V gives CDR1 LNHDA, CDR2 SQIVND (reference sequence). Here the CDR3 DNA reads TGTGCCAGTCTTTCGCCGGGGACAGATACGCAGTATTTT. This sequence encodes CASLSPGTDTQYF.

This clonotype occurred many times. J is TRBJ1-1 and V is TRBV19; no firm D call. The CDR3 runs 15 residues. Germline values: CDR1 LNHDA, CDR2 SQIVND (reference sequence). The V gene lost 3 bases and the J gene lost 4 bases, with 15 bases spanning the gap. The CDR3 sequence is CASSIGQTGITEAFF. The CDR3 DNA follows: TGTGCCAGTAGTATCGGGCAGACCGGGATCACTGAAGCTTTCTTT.

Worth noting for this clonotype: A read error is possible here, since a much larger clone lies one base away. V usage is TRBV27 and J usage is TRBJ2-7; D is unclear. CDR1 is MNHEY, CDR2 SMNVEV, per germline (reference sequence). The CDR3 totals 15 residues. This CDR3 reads CVSSLSISGLYEQYF. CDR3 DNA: TGTGTCAGCAGTTTATCAATTTCTGGGTTGTACGAGCAGTACTTC.

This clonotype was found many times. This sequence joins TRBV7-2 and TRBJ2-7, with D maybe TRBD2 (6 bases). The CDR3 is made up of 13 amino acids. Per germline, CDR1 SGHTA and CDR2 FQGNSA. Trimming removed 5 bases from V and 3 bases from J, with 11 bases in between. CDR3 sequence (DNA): TGTGCCAGCAGCGCAAGACTAGGCTACGAGCAGTACTTC. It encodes CASSARLGYEQYF.

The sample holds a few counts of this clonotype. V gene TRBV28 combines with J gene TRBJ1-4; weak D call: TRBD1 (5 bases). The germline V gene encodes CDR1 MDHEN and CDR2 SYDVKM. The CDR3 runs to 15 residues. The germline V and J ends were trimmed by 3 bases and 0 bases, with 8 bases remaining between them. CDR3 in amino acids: CASSFGGPTNEKLFF. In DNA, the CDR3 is TGTGCCAGCAGTTTTGGGGGTCCAACTAATGAAAAACTGTTTTTT.

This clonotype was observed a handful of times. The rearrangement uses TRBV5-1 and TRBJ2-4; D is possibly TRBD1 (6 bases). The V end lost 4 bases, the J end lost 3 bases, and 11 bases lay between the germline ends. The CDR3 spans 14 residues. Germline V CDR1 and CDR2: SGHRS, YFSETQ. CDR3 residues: CASSRTEFKNIQYF. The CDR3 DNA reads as TGCGCCAGCAGCAGGACAGAATTCAAAAACATTCAGTACTTC. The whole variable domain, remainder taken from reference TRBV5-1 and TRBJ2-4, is KAGVTQTPRYLIKTRGQQVTLSCSPISGHRSVSWYQQTPGQGLQFLFEYFSETQRNKGNFPGRFSGRQFSNSRSEMNVSTLELGDSALYLCASSRTEFKNIQYFGAGTRLSVL.

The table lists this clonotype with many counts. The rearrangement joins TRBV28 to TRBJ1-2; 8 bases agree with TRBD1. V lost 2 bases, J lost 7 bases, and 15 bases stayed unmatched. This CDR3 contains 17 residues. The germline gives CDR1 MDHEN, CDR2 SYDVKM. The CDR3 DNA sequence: TGTGCCAGCAGTTTAACCCAGCGGCGGACAGGGATCTTTGGCTACACCTTC. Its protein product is CASSLTQRRTGIFGYTF.

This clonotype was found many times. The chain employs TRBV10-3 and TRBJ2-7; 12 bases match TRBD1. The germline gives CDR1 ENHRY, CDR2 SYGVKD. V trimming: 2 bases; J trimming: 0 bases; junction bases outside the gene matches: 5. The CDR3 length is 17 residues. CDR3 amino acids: CAISEPGQGASSYEQYF. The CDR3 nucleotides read TGTGCCATCAGTGAGCCGGGACAGGGGGCGAGCTCCTACGAGCAGTACTTC.

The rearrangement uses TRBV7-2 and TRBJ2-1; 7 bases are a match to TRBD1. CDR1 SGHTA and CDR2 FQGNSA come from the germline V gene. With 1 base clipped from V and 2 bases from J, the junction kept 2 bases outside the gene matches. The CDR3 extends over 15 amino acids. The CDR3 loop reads CASSLGQGTYNEQFF. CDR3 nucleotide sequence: TGTGCCAGCAGCTTAGGACAGGGTACCTACAATGAGCAGTTCTTC. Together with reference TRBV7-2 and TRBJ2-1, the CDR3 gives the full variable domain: GAGVSQSPSNKVTEKGKDVELRCDPISGHTALYWYRQSLGQGLEFLIYFQGNSAPDKSGLPSDRFSAERTGGSVSTLTIQRTQQEDSAVYLCASSLGQGTYNEQFFGPGTRLTVL.

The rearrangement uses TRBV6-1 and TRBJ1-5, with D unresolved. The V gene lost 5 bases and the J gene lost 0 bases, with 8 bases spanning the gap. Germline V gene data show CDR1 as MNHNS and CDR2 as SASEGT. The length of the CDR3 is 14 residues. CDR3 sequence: CASSQVYSNQPQHF. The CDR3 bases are TGTGCCAGCAGTCAGGTTTATAGCAATCAGCCCCAGCATTTT.

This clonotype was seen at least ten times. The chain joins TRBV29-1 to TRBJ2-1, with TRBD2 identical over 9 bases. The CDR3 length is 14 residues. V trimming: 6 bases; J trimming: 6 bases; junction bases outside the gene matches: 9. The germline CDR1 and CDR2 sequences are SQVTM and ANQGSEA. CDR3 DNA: TGCAGCGTACCTGGCGCTAGCGGGATCAATGAGCAGTTCTTC. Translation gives CSVPGASGINEQFF.